This paragraph covers one T cell receptor beta chain sequence. A 6-nucleotide sample barcode was carried by the UMIs, which template switching added. TCRdb reprocessed the 5' RACE reads, keeping one entry per CDR3 protein, no DNA. This table lists some 200,000 distinct CDR3 sequences. The sample comes from a study of monozygotic twins with inflammatory bowel disease. CDR1 SQVTM and CDR2 ANQGSEA come from the germline V gene. The CDR3 runs 12 residues. The V call is TRBV29-1, the J call TRBJ1-2; TCRdb's D call of TRBD1 is untestable without DNA. The sample taken for sequencing was blood. This receptor was taken from a human donor with ulcerative colitis or Crohn's disease, or a healthy co-twin of an affected twin (not recorded which). The CDR3 loop is CSDNRDGGGYTF.